The source of this T cell receptor beta chain is a study of blood T cells in healthy people across ages. Concerning this clonotype itself: Its antigen is unidentified.

PCR was performed a second time for roughly 7 to 12 cycles using a sample-barcoded 5' primer and a J-beta primer mix. Each cDNA molecule, via a template-switch adaptor with 12 random nucleotides, was tagged. From the 5' RACE reads, TCRdb called clonotypes with MiXCR, one entry per CDR3 protein. The table records some 790,000 distinct CDR3 sequences, about 30% of them present only once. V lost 0 bases to trimming and J lost 0 bases; unmatched junction nucleotides: 1. CDR3 size: 16 residues. The V gene's germline CDR1 is SGHDN and CDR2 FVKESK. General observations from the study: Strong correlation was found linking TCR beta diversity to naive T cell percentage.

The V and J genes are TRBV14 and TRBJ2-1; 8 positions match TRBD2. This sequence was found in a woman older than 75 in good health. Input material: blood. The CDR3 DNA sequence: TGTGCCAGCAGCCAAGAACGGGGGGGCTCCTACAATGAGCAGTTCTTC. Translating gives CASSQERGGSYNEQFF.